These 20 T cell receptor beta chains were all obtained from the same sample, sequenced in a study of blood T cell repertoires in COVID-19. Assay used: immunoSEQ multiplex PCR; TCRdb lists only in-frame clones, some missing. The sample has 200,000 or so clones; 75% to 90% are singletons. The sequenced material came from peripheral blood. The origin of the receptors is a human donor with active or convalescent COVID-19. The donor label of this sample is uncertain.

In nucleotides, the CDR3 is TGTGCCAGCAGCCCCCCCGGCAGGGCCCGCGGAGAGCAGTACTTC. Translated, it gives CASSPPGRARGEQYF. The genes are TRBV11-2 and TRBJ2-7; TRBD1 is a possible D gene (5 bases). The germline gives CDR1 SGHAT, CDR2 FQNNGV. The V end lost 5 bases, the J end lost 7 bases, and 21 bases lay between the germline ends. The CDR3 sequence is 15 residues long.

This clone has only one observation. The chain links TRBV5-4 to TRBJ2-3; 9 bases align to TRBD2. Germline V gene sequence: CDR1 SGHNT, CDR2 YYREEE (reference sequence). J lost 2 bases, V lost 4 bases, and 8 bases had no gene match. CDR3 length: 16 residues. CDR3 protein: CASSRLAGAFTDTQYF. DNA of the CDR3: TGTGCCAGCAGCAGATTAGCGGGAGCGTTCACAGATACGCAGTATTTT. Together with reference TRBV5-4 and TRBJ2-3, the CDR3 gives the full variable domain: ETGVTQSPTHLIKTRGQQVTLRCSSQSGHNTVSWYQQALGQGPQFIFQYYREEENGRGNFPPRFSGLQFPNYSSELNVNALELDDSALYLCASSRLAGAFTDTQYFGPGTRLTVL.

This chain links TRBV4-2 with TRBJ2-5; possibly TRBD2 for D (6 bases). V gave up 4 bases and J gave up 5 bases, with 14 bases separating them. This CDR3 has 14 amino acids. Per germline, CDR1 LGHNA and CDR2 YNFKEQ. CDR3 in amino acids: CASSLNLEGETQYF. The CDR3 DNA follows: TGTGCCAGCAGCCTTAACTTGGAGGGGGAGACCCAGTACTTC.

This clone was observed a single time. The chain joins TRBV6-5 to TRBJ2-3, with TRBD2 matching over 9 bases. This CDR3 has 14 amino acids. Germline assignment: CDR1 MNHEY and CDR2 SVGAGI. V trimming: 4 bases; J trimming: 6 bases; junction bases outside the gene matches: 5. In DNA, the CDR3 is TGTGCCAGCAGTTTCAGCGGGGGGACGGATACGCAGTATTTT. Translation: CASSFSGGTDTQYF.

The rearrangement uses TRBV11-2 and TRBJ2-3; a possible D gene is TRBD2 (6 bases). With 5 bases removed from V and 2 bases from J, the gap between germline ends came to 17 bases. Germline V gives CDR1 SGHAT, CDR2 FQNNGV. This CDR3 is built from 16 residues. DNA of the CDR3: TGTGCCAGCAGCCCTGATAGCGGAGCCTCCACAGATACGCAGTATTTT. Translated: CASSPDSGASTDTQYF.

The rearrangement links TRBV6-1 to TRBJ1-2; D is unresolved. The CDR3 length is 12 residues. Germline CDR1 and CDR2: MNHNS and SASEGT. V was cut by 2 bases and J by 7 bases, with 8 bases left in between. In DNA, the CDR3 is TGTGCCAGCAGTGAAACTCTTTTTGGCTACACCTTC. Its translation: CASSETLFGYTF.

The chain is built from TRBV7-2 and TRBJ2-3, with D possibly being TRBD2 (7 bases). There are 18 residues in the CDR3. Germline values: CDR1 SGHTA, CDR2 FQGNSA. Trimming took 2 bases from V and 6 from J, leaving 24 bases between them. In DNA, the CDR3 is TGTGCCAGCAGCTTAAACGGGGGGCAAAATCCATGGTGGGATACGCAGTATTTT. Translating it yields CASSLNGGQNPWWDTQYF.

The rearrangement uses TRBV12-5 and TRBJ2-5; D is uncertain. CDR3 length: 13 residues. CDR1 LGHNT and CDR2 FRNRAP come from the germline V gene. Trimming left V 2 bases short and J 4 bases short, with 8 bases between. The CDR3 reads CASGLKAGETQYF. CDR3 DNA: TGTGCTAGTGGTTTGAAGGCAGGAGAGACCCAGTACTTC. The full variable domain, in which reference TRBV12-5 and TRBJ2-5 provide the parts outside the CDR3, is DARVTQTPRHKVTEMGQEVTMRCQPILGHNTVFWYRQTMMQGLELLAYFRNRAPLDDSGMPKDRFSAEMPDATLATLKIQPSEPRDSAVYFCASGLKAGETQYFGPGTRLLVL.

The chain links TRBV5-1 to TRBJ2-1, with 8 nucleotides matching TRBD1. V was pared by 4 bases and J by 2 bases, with 8 bases of the junction left unmatched. Looked up from germline, CDR1 is SGHRS and CDR2 is YFSETQ. The length of the CDR3 is 16 residues. CDR3 region: CASSRGGQGPYNEQFF. CDR3 in DNA: TGCGCCAGCAGCCGGGGCGGACAGGGCCCCTACAATGAGCAGTTCTTC.

The J gene is TRBJ2-3, the V gene TRBV27; D is possibly TRBD1 (6 bases). CDR1 MNHEY and CDR2 SMNVEV come from the germline V gene (reference sequence). The CDR3 is 14 amino acids. The V end lost 6 bases, the J end lost 3 bases, and 13 bases lay between the germline ends. The CDR3 protein is CASRRQGRTDTQYF. The CDR3 DNA is TGTGCCAGCAGGAGGCAGGGGCGAACAGATACGCAGTATTTT.

This clone was counted only a few times. The genes are TRBV19 and TRBJ1-2, with unresolved D. The V and J ends lost 7 bases and 1 base respectively, with 10 bases between them. CDR1 and CDR2 from the germline V gene are LNHDA and SQIVND (reference sequence). CDR3 length: 13 residues. The CDR3 sequence: CASNEGLNYGYTF. Written as DNA, the CDR3 is TGTGCCAGTAACGAGGGTCTTAACTATGGCTACACCTTC.

This clone was counted once. The rearrangement joins TRBV5-4 to TRBJ1-2; D uncertain. This CDR3 region has 14 residues. Germline loops: CDR1 SGHNT, CDR2 YYREEE (reference sequence). The V gene lost 4 bases and the J gene lost 3 bases, with 13 bases spanning the gap. This chain's CDR3 is CASSLITQDYGYTF. CDR3 bases: TGTGCCAGCAGCCTAATTACTCAGGACTATGGCTACACCTTC.

The genes are TRBV5-4 and TRBJ2-7, with 11 positions matching TRBD2. Per germline, CDR1 SGHNT and CDR2 YYREEE (reference sequence). There are 18 residues in the CDR3. With V trimmed by 3 bases and J by 7 bases, 18 bases remained unmatched. This CDR3 is CASSSVSLAGGLIGEQYF. CDR3 DNA: TGTGCCAGCAGCTCGGTTTCCCTAGCGGGAGGCCTGATCGGGGAGCAGTACTTC.

J is TRBJ1-5 and V is TRBV7-2, with TRBD1 matching 7 bases. V lost 5 bases, J lost 6 bases, and 10 bases stayed unmatched. The CDR3 has 15 amino acids. Germline assignment: CDR1 SGHTA and CDR2 FQGNSA. The CDR3 sequence is CASSPVGGSSQPQHF. The DNA of the CDR3 is TGTGCCAGCAGCCCCGTAGGGGGCTCAAGTCAGCCCCAGCATTTT.

This chain connects TRBV4-1 to TRBJ2-1; 10 bases align to TRBD2. Germline V lookup: CDR1 MGHRA, CDR2 YSYEKL. Trimming at V came to 1 base and at J to 7 bases, leaving 13 bases not matched to a gene. There are 18 residues in the CDR3. The CDR3 spells CASSQVQAGGTGGNEQFF. CDR3 coding DNA: TGCGCCAGCAGCCAAGTACAAGCGGGAGGGACCGGGGGAAATGAGCAGTTCTTC.

The V gene is TRBV6-4, the J gene TRBJ1-5; D is uncertain. Trimming removed 4 bases from V and 5 bases from J, with 9 bases in between. This CDR3 has 13 amino acids. Germline-derived CDR1 and CDR2 are MRHNA and SNTAGT. The DNA for the CDR3 is TGTGCCAGCAGTGCGGACGGGGATCAGCCCCAGCATTTT. Its translation is CASSADGDQPQHF.

The V gene is TRBV27, the J gene TRBJ1-3, with TRBD1 matching over 8 bases. The J segment lost 4 bases and the V segment lost 1 base, leaving 3 bases of the junction unmatched. CDR1 MNHEY and CDR2 SMNVEV come from the germline V gene (reference sequence). The CDR3 sequence is 15 residues long. In DNA form, the CDR3 reads TGTGCCAGCAGTTTATTCGGACAGGGCGGAAACACCATATATTTT. Translated, it gives CASSLFGQGGNTIYF.

This clone came up once. The chain joins TRBV5-1 to TRBJ2-5; a possible D gene is TRBD1 (5 bases). V lost 0 bases, J lost 6 bases, and 15 bases lay in between. This CDR3 spans 15 amino acids. The germline V gene encodes CDR1 SGHRS and CDR2 YFSETQ. The CDR3 protein is CASSLAGRFGQTQYF. In DNA form, the CDR3 reads TGCGCCAGCAGCTTGGCAGGGCGGTTCGGGCAGACCCAGTACTTC.

The chain recombines TRBV19 with TRBJ2-6, with a weak D call TRBD1 (6 bases). V was cut by 1 base and J by 4 bases, with 8 bases left in between. The CDR3 is 15 residues long. Germline CDR1 and CDR2: LNHDA and SQIVND (reference sequence). CDR3 DNA sequence: TGTGCCAGTAGTATAGGGACAGCCGGGGCCAACGTCCTGACTTTC. Translation gives CASSIGTAGANVLTF.

This chain connects TRBV7-3 to TRBJ2-6; D remains unclear. The CDR3 is made up of 14 amino acids. Between the trimmed V and J ends, which lost 9 bases and 1 base, there was a span of 10 bases. Per the germline V gene, CDR1 is SGHTA and CDR2 is FQGTGA. In nucleotides, the CDR3 is TGTGCCAGTTCACAACCTTCTGGGGCCAACGTCCTGACTTTC. Translation: CASSQPSGANVLTF.